The 22 T cell receptor beta chains in this list originate from one sample, sequenced in a study of control samples from healthy donors and cancer patients. Profiled with immunoSEQ multiplex PCR; TCRdb holds only in-frame clones, not every one. The sample holds about 410,000 clones; about 93% are singletons and the top ten take around 6.5%. The sample was PBMCs. All receptors derive from a man in his forties or fifties with head and neck cancer.

This sequence joins TRBV28 and TRBJ1-6; D perhaps matches TRBD1 (6 bases). V shed 7 bases and J shed 10 bases, with 17 bases lying between them. The CDR3 spans 14 residues. Per the germline V gene, CDR1 is MDHEN and CDR2 is SYDVKM. CDR3 bases: TGTGCCAGCACCCTATACAGGGAACGCTCACCCCTCCACTTT. Protein: CASTLYRERSPLHF.

The gene calls are TRBV7-2 and TRBJ2-3; TRBD2 is a possible D gene (5 bases). V dropped 2 bases and J dropped 2 bases, with 8 bases sitting between them. Germline V gives CDR1 SGHTA, CDR2 FQGNSA. CDR3 size: 14 residues. The DNA of the CDR3 is TGTGCCAGCAGCTTATCGGGGATCACAGATACGCAGTATTTT. It translates to CASSLSGITDTQYF.

The chain joins TRBV5-6 to TRBJ1-1; D gene unclear. Germline assignment: CDR1 SGHDT and CDR2 YYEEEE. Trimming left V 0 bases short and J 7 bases short, with 7 bases between. This CDR3 is built from 12 residues. The CDR3 coding sequence is TGTGCCAGCAGCTTGGCTCCGAATGAAGCTTTCTTT. This codes for CASSLAPNEAFF.

The chain recombines TRBV28 with TRBJ1-6; D possibly corresponds to TRBD1 (5 bases). The CDR3 length is 16 residues. The V and J ends lost 5 bases and 7 bases respectively, with 18 bases between them. Germline CDR1 is MDHEN and CDR2 is SYDVKM. CDR3 amino acids: CASSPRRAGSNSPLHF. CDR3 coding DNA: TGTGCCAGCAGTCCACGGAGGGCAGGGTCCAATTCACCCCTCCACTTT.

The chain uses TRBV5-1 and TRBJ1-1; no firm D call. The CDR3 has 17 amino acids. Trimming stripped 0 bases from V and 4 bases from J, with 19 bases between. Germline CDR1 and CDR2: SGHRS and YFSETQ. CDR3 bases: TGCGCCAGCAGCTTGGATGGACGCCCGGCGGGGAGCACTGAAGCTTTCTTT. It codes for CASSLDGRPAGSTEAFF.

The rearrangement uses TRBV7-2 and TRBJ2-7; 7 nucleotides agree with TRBD1. Germline CDR1 and CDR2: SGHTA and FQGNSA. The CDR3 totals 16 residues. The junction had 8 bases not matched to a gene; V was cut back by 1 base and J by 2 bases. The CDR3 loop is CASSLVPGQSTYEQYF. As DNA, the CDR3 is TGTGCCAGCAGCTTAGTACCGGGACAGAGTACCTACGAGCAGTACTTC.

J is TRBJ2-5 and V is TRBV7-2; 16 nucleotides match TRBD2. The CDR3 spans 16 residues. The V and J ends lost 0 bases and 8 bases, in that order; junction bases with no gene match: 3. Germline assignment: CDR1 SGHTA and CDR2 FQGNSA. CDR3 sequence: CASSLAGTSGGATQYF. CDR3 in DNA: TGTGCCAGCAGCTTAGCGGGGACTAGCGGGGGGGCTACCCAGTACTTC.

A single count supports this clone. V is TRBV18 and J is TRBJ1-2; D uncertain. This CDR3 spans 14 amino acids. V was shortened by 3 bases and J by 2 bases, with 10 bases between the two germline ends. Germline-derived CDR1 and CDR2 are KGHSH and LQKENI. The CDR3 sequence is CASSPWADNYGYTF. The CDR3 DNA sequence: TGTGCCAGCTCACCTTGGGCAGACAACTATGGCTACACCTTC.

The V and J genes are TRBV5-4 and TRBJ1-4; D not resolved. CDR1 and CDR2 (germline): SGHNT, YYREEE (reference sequence). The CDR3 has 15 residues. V gave up 4 bases and J gave up 0 bases, with 10 bases separating them. The chain's CDR3 is CASSLDRATNEKLFF. CDR3 bases: TGTGCCAGCAGCCTAGACCGTGCAACTAATGAAAAACTGTTTTTT.

This chain links TRBV5-4 with TRBJ2-1, with 12 nucleotides matching TRBD2. Germline V gene sequence: CDR1 SGHNT, CDR2 YYREEE (reference sequence). CDR3 length: 16 residues. J lost 7 bases, V lost 4 bases, and 9 bases had no gene match. This CDR3 reads CASSARLAGVGNEQFF. The CDR3 region has the DNA TGTGCCAGCAGCGCCAGACTAGCGGGAGTGGGGAATGAGCAGTTCTTC.

CDR3 protein: CASSLQGQPTNEKLFF. The DNA for the CDR3 is TGTGCCAGCAGTTTACAGGGACAGCCAACTAATGAAAAACTGTTTTTT. The J gene is TRBJ1-4, the V gene TRBV28; TRBD1 aligns across 7 bases. Unmatched junction bases numbered 3, after V lost 2 bases and J lost 0 bases. The CDR3 contains 16 residues. The germline gives CDR1 MDHEN, CDR2 SYDVKM. Supplemented by reference TRBV28 and TRBJ1-4, the full variable domain reads DVKVTQSSRYLVKRTGEKVFLECVQDMDHENMFWYRQDPGLGLRLIYFSYDVKMKEKGDIPEGYSVSREKKERFSLILESASTNQTSMYLCASSLQGQPTNEKLFFGSGTQLSVL.

Details on this clone: The junction differs from germline at one of its ends, possibly a read error. V is TRBV30 and J is TRBJ1-3; 10 nucleotides match TRBD1. Germline V CDR1 and CDR2: GTSNPN, SVGIG (reference sequence). The CDR3 has 15 amino acids. The CDR3 loop reads CAGRQGAVSGNTIYF. CDR3 coding DNA: TGTGCCGGGAGACAGGGGGCAGTCTCTGGAAACACCATATATTTT.

V and J are TRBV19 and TRBJ1-3; D gene uncertain. The germline V gene encodes CDR1 LNHDA and CDR2 SQIVND (reference sequence). This CDR3 comprises 14 residues. The germline V and J ends were trimmed by 7 bases and 0 bases, with 10 bases remaining between them. The DNA of the CDR3 is TGTGCCAGTAACCCTAGTAGCTCTGGAAACACCATATATTTT. Encoded protein: CASNPSSSGNTIYF.

The chain recombines TRBV18 with TRBJ2-3; 8 bases agree with TRBD2. Germline V lookup: CDR1 KGHSH, CDR2 LQKENI. V shed 6 bases, J shed 4 bases, and the junction held 15 bases outside the gene matches. The CDR3 is 17 amino acids. The CDR3 region has the DNA TGTGCCAGCTCCCCCTCGAGCGGTAGCGGGACACCAGATACGCAGTATTTT. This gives the protein CASSPSSGSGTPDTQYF.

This clone was picked up a small number of times. The chain joins TRBV25-1 to TRBJ1-2, with D perhaps matching TRBD1 (5 bases). V lost 2 bases to trimming and J lost 4 bases, with 8 bases between them. This CDR3 has 13 amino acids. The V gene's germline CDR1 is MGHDK and CDR2 SYGVNS. CDR3 residues: CASSERGLYGYTF. The CDR3 nucleotides read TGTGCCAGCAGTGAAAGGGGCCTCTATGGCTACACCTTC.

The CDR3 DNA sequence: TGTGCCAGCAGCCGGACTAGCGGGAGTGAATTTCGTCGGTTCTTC. Translated, it gives CASSRTSGSEFRRFF. The V call is TRBV3-1 (or the pseudogene TRBV3-2), the J call TRBJ2-1; TRBD2 matches 13 bases. The CDR3 totals 15 residues. V was pared by 4 bases and J by 15 bases, with 12 bases of the junction left unmatched. Germline loops: CDR1 LGHDT, CDR2 YNNKEL (reference sequence).

The V and J genes are TRBV4-3 and TRBJ1-2; D is uncertain. Looked up from germline, CDR1 is LGHNA and CDR2 is YSLEER. This CDR3 contains 14 residues. V was cut by 0 bases and J by 4 bases, with 9 bases left in between. The CDR3, as DNA: TGCGCCAGCAGCCAAGATCCTGCAGCCTATGGCTACACCTTC. Protein: CASSQDPAAYGYTF.

V usage is TRBV9 and J usage is TRBJ1-2, with 10 bases that match TRBD1. Germline V CDR1 and CDR2: SGDLS, YYNGEE. Trimming took 3 bases from V and 8 from J; bases not matched to a gene: 7. The CDR3 has 14 residues. The CDR3 spells CASSADGTGVGYTF. CDR3 in DNA: TGTGCCAGCAGCGCAGATGGGACAGGGGTAGGCTACACCTTC.

V gene TRBV5-4 combines with J gene TRBJ2-7; D possibly corresponds to TRBD2 (7 bases). V was pared by 0 bases and J by 9 bases, with 13 bases between. Germline CDR1 is SGHNT and CDR2 is YYREEE (reference sequence). The CDR3 consists of 13 residues. The CDR3 here is CASSLGQGGGQYF. CDR3 nucleotide sequence: TGTGCCAGCAGCTTGGGTCAGGGAGGGGGGCAGTACTTC.

The gene calls are TRBV5-1 and TRBJ1-2; D gene ambiguous. CDR1 is SGHRS, CDR2 YFSETQ, per germline. Trimming removed 0 bases from V and 0 bases from J, with 6 bases in between. The CDR3 runs to 14 residues. The CDR3 loop is CASSLGGPNYGYTF. In nucleotides, the CDR3 is TGCGCCAGCAGCTTGGGCGGTCCTAACTATGGCTACACCTTC.

The chain carries TRBV2 and TRBJ1-1, with 7 nucleotides matching TRBD1. Germline CDR1 is SNHLY and CDR2 is FYNNEI. J gave up 3 bases and V 6 bases, and 7 bases lay outside the gene matches. The CDR3 extends over 14 amino acids. The CDR3 DNA is TGTGCCAGCAGACGAACCGGGACAGACACTGAAGCTTTCTTT. It codes for CASRRTGTDTEAFF.

The rearrangement links TRBV29-1 to TRBJ1-6; 8 nucleotides match TRBD1. The CDR3 length is 13 residues. CDR1 is SQVTM and CDR2 is ANQGSEA in the germline V gene. Trimming at V came to 6 bases and at J to 10 bases, leaving 8 bases not matched to a gene. The CDR3 reads CSVGQGAGSPLHF. Here the CDR3 DNA reads TGCAGCGTCGGACAGGGCGCAGGGTCACCCCTCCACTTT.